In this sample, the clone carrying this T cell receptor (beta chain) turned up many times. The antigen is unknown. Individual cDNA molecules were tagged with unique molecular identifiers. TCRdb passed the 5' RACE reads through MiXCR, listing each CDR3 protein once. The sample lists fewer than 60,000 distinct CDR3 sequences, roughly a tenth seen once, with 4% to 5.5% in the top ten. This CDR3 region has 15 residues. Losses at the gene ends were 4 bases for V and 8 bases for J; bases not matched to a gene: 8. Germline V gene lookup returns CDR1 SGHDN and CDR2 FVKESK. This sample is drawn from a study of early T cells in non-severe SARS-CoV-2 infection. Study summary: It was bulk RNA from unsorted whole blood that was sequenced, and the chains were unpaired.

Overall study findings and caveats: Anti-spike CD8 responses were favored in VDJdb matching, and private and CD4 specificities were missed.

This TCR was sampled from an adult who was a healthcare worker with PCR-confirmed SARS-CoV-2 infection or an uninfected control (not recorded which). Sequenced material: whole blood, taken at baseline. The chain uses TRBV14 and TRBJ1-6; 7 bases agree with TRBD1. CDR3 protein: CASSLEAGGYSPLHF. In nucleotides, the CDR3 is TGTGCCAGCAGCCTGGAGGCAGGGGGATATTCACCCCTCCACTTT.